This T cell receptor (beta chain) comes out of a study of molecular identifiers for immune sequencing clone quantification (dated by TCRdb to about 2018). Regarding the study in general: In a replicate experiment, RNA from 20,000 or 100,000 naive CD8 T cells was split into five aliquots, four of which were sequenced. The study was a methods study using CD8 T cells to benchmark molecular-identifier clustering-based TCR repertoire sequencing (MIDCIRS) and TCR RNA copy counting. What the work shows at the level of the full study, not this receptor alone: Spiked-in Jurkat TCR RNA (around 9 copies' worth), which is not part of the donor repertoire, was contained in the naive libraries. Spiked-in Jurkat TCR RNA equivalent to a single cell was reported to be detectable even among approximately 1 million naive CD8 T cells. When barcode sub-clustering was omitted, TCR diversity was inflated by chimeric consensus sequences, with chimeras reaching as high as 47%. In CMV-specific effector cells, clones with more than 20 RNA copies accounted for over 97% of molecules, whereas in naive cells such clones accounted for under 1%. Identical TCR molecules sharing a barcode could cause highly expanded clone sizes to be underestimated. Modeling gave 3 to 3.5 recovered TCR RNA copies per cell versus around 9.9 by digital PCR, implying around 30% capture efficiency.

The library was obtained by PCR. Sequencing used an Illumina HiSeq 4000. Bulk TCR libraries were generated as previously described, with the TCR primers listed in Table S5 used. Total RNA was purified with the Qiagen AllPrep DNA/RNA kit. Before any analysis, reads coming from multiple sequencing runs of the same library were combined into one pool. The original pipeline was this. Only reads with exact TCR constant sequence were kept, trimmed to 150 nt, and grouped by their 12-nt molecular barcodes. Reads in each barcode group were sub-clustered using a 15% Levenshtein threshold, and a quality-weighted consensus sequence was built for each RNA molecule. Non-functional sequences were excluded, and lower-count sequences lying one edit away from another sequence were also excluded. Barcode sub-clusters with fewer than 20% of the maximum read count were removed, based on fitting two negative binomial distributions. In-frame beta chains were kept once TCRdb had trimmed the public reads at Q25 with fastp and called clones with MiXCR. Each entry merges the rows of one CDR3 protein and shows their most common DNA and genes. For this entry, the V and J calls and clone size follow TCRdb and not the study's own pipeline. This sample has approximately 670,000 distinct CDR3 sequences in its table, and 15% to 20% of those were observed once. The ten largest clones represent around 0.86% of the sample.

This clonotype was recorded at least ten times. Its antigen is still unknown. Per-base qualities were not stored, and no clone one base away is much larger. Libraries of naive CD8 T cells were built from anywhere between roughly 17,000 and 1,000,000 sorted cells, with 10%, 30% or 50% of the purified RNA used. Naive CD8 T cells were FACS-sorted as CD8+CD4-CCR7+CD45RA+ on a BD FACSAria II into RLT Plus buffer. Nine to eleven TCR copies' worth of Jurkat RNA were spiked into roughly 17,000-1,100,000 naive CD8 T cell samples to test detection sensitivity. CD8 T cells were enriched using RosetteSep CD8+ T Cell Enrichment Cocktail and Ficoll-Paque, and the enriched cells then underwent ACK red cell lysis. The germline V gene (reference sequence) gives CDR1 as SEHNR and CDR2 as FQNEAQ. The CDR3 numbers 14 residues from cysteine through phenylalanine. Kept here is only the CDR3 DNA, which spans 42 bases and is read in frame from base 1. V drops 1 base and J drops 2 bases, leaving 9 bases in between.

The specimen sequenced was naive CD8+ T cells from blood, with Jurkat cell RNA spiked in. The sample's cell subset or site label, decoded: FACS-sorted CD8+CD4-CCR7+CD45RA+ naive T cells. This sequence was found in a human donor in good health. Some libraries in this study had Jurkat cell RNA spiked in. The V and J segments used are TRBV7-9 and TRBJ2-7; the D gene is possibly TRBD1, with 5 bases matching. The CDR3 has the sequence CASSLVGATYEQYF. The nucleotide sequence is given as TGTGCCAGCAGCTTAGTAGGGGCCACCTACGAGCAGTACTTC.